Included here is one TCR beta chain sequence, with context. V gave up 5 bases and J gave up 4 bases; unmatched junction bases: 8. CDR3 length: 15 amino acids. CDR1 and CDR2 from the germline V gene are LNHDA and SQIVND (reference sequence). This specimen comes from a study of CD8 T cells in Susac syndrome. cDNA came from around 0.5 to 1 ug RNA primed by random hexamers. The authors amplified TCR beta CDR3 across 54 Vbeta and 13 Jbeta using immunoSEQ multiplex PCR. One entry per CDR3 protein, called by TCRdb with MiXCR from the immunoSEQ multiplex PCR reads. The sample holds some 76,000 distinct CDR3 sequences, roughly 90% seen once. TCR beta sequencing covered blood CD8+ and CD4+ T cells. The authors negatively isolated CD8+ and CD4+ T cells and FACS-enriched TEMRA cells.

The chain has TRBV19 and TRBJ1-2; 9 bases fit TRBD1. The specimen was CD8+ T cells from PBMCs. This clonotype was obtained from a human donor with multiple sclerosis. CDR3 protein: CASSFTGGDPYGYTF. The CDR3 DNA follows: TGTGCCAGTAGTTTCACAGGGGGCGATCCCTATGGCTACACCTTC. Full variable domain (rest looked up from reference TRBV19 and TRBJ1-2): DGGITQSPKYLFRKEGQNVTLSCEQNLNHDAMYWYRQDPGQGLRLIYYSQIVNDFQKGDIAEGYSVSREKKESFPLTVTSAQKNPTAFYLCASSFTGGDPYGYTFGSGTRLTVV.